What follows are 23 T cell receptor beta chains derived from one specimen sequenced in a study of shared clonotypes between healthy human individuals. CD8 cells regarded as naive lacked CD45RO, were positively chosen for CCR7, and omitted terminally differentiated effector memory CD45RA+ cells. Measured with immunoSEQ multiplex PCR; TCRdb has only the in-frame clones, and not every one. The repertoire includes over 2 million clones, just under 95% of them detected once, and around 1.1% sits in the top ten. The sequenced material came from naive CD8+ T cells sorted from blood. These receptor sequences come from a man aged 18 to 35 in good health.

The table lists this clone with a count of one. This sequence joins TRBV5-6 and TRBJ2-7, with TRBD1 as a possible D gene (6 bases). The germline V gene has CDR1 SGHDT and CDR2 YYEEEE. V was pared by 4 bases and J by 0 bases, with 11 bases between. The CDR3 runs to 14 residues. The CDR3 bases are TGTGCCAGCAGCGCAGCAGGGGCCTCCTACGAGCAGTACTTC. Its translation is CASSAAGASYEQYF.

In its sample, this clone was seen once. V and J are TRBV4-3 and TRBJ1-4, with D perhaps TRBD1 (6 bases). V was pared by 0 bases and J by 11 bases, with 10 bases between. Germline CDR1 is LGHNA and CDR2 is YSLEER. CDR3 length: 13 amino acids. CDR3 sequence (DNA): TGCGCCAGCAGCCAAGAAACAGGGATTAAACTGTTTTTT. Its translation is CASSQETGIKLFF.

J is TRBJ1-5 and V is TRBV7-9; perhaps TRBD1 as D (5 bases). There are 14 residues in the CDR3. V lost 2 bases and J lost 9, with 14 bases in between. Per the germline V gene, CDR1 is SEHNR and CDR2 is FQNEAQ (reference sequence). CDR3 in amino acids: CASSLTGAPWPQHF. In DNA form, the CDR3 reads TGTGCCAGCAGCTTAACCGGGGCGCCCTGGCCCCAGCATTTT.

This sequence joins TRBV29-1 and TRBJ2-1; tentative D call: TRBD2 (6 bases). V gave up 3 bases and J gave up 7 bases, with 16 bases separating them. Germline CDR1 is SQVTM and CDR2 is ANQGSEA. This CDR3 spans 14 amino acids. CDR3 residues: CSVDGDLPSNEQFF. As DNA, the CDR3 is TGCAGCGTTGATGGGGACTTACCGTCGAATGAGCAGTTCTTC.

J is TRBJ1-6 and V is TRBV11-3, with D possibly TRBD1 on 6 matching bases. This CDR3 has 18 amino acids. CDR1 is SGHNT, CDR2 YENEEA, per germline. The germline V and J ends were trimmed by 0 bases and 0 bases, with 12 bases remaining between them. This CDR3 reads CASSLDHQGTSYNSPLHF. The DNA for the CDR3 is TGTGCCAGCAGCTTAGATCATCAGGGGACCTCCTATAATTCACCCCTCCACTTT.

The V gene is TRBV30, the J gene TRBJ1-1; D gene unclear. V was cut by 7 bases and J by 4 bases, with 16 bases left in between. The germline CDR1 and CDR2 sequences are GTSNPN and SVGIG (reference sequence). CDR3 length: 13 residues. The CDR3 is CASELLRGTEAFF. DNA of the CDR3: TGTGCCTCCGAACTCCTTCGGGGCACTGAAGCTTTCTTT.

V is TRBV4-2 and J is TRBJ1-4, with TRBD1 as a possible D gene (6 bases). The V end was cut by 3 bases, the J end by 6 bases, with 17 bases between. Germline CDR1 reads LGHNA; CDR2 reads YNFKEQ. The CDR3 totals 16 residues. This CDR3 reads CASSHLIQGEDEKLFF. In DNA, the CDR3 is TGTGCCAGCAGCCACCTGATACAGGGAGAGGATGAAAAACTGTTTTTT.

The V gene is TRBV18, the J gene TRBJ2-1; D not certain. Trimming pared 5 bases from V and 0 bases from J, leaving 5 bases between. Germline values: CDR1 KGHSH, CDR2 LQKENI. The CDR3 covers 13 residues. The CDR3 spells CASSTSSYNEQFF. The CDR3 region has the DNA TGTGCCAGCTCAACTTCCTCCTACAATGAGCAGTTCTTC.

The CDR3 spells CASSLLRTVTDTQYF. The CDR3 DNA reads as TGTGCCAGCAGTTTATTACGGACCGTCACAGATACGCAGTATTTT. The chain has TRBV27 and TRBJ2-3; D is uncertain. Trimming shortened V by 1 base and J by 2 bases, and 10 bases separated the two germline ends. Germline loops: CDR1 MNHEY, CDR2 SMNVEV (reference sequence). The CDR3 length is 15 residues.

This clone was detected only once. The V gene is TRBV7-3, the J gene TRBJ2-2; D is unclear. This CDR3 spans 13 amino acids. Germline values: CDR1 SGHTA, CDR2 FQGTGA. The V end lost 2 bases, the J end lost 7 bases, and 8 bases lay between the germline ends. The CDR3 DNA reads as TGTGCCAGCAGCTTAGTTCCAAGCGGGGAGCTGTTTTTT. Translation: CASSLVPSGELFF.

This clone was picked up one time. CDR3 sequence: CASKEGGGQPQHF. CDR3 in DNA: TGTGCCAGCAAGGAAGGGGGCGGTCAGCCCCAGCATTTT. The chain links TRBV2 to TRBJ1-5, with TRBD1 matching 7 bases. The CDR3 extends over 13 amino acids. The V gene's germline CDR1 is SNHLY and CDR2 FYNNEI. J lost 6 bases, V lost 7 bases, and 6 bases had no gene match.

V usage is TRBV6-1 and J usage is TRBJ2-7; 13 positions match TRBD2. Losses at the gene ends were 6 bases for V and 5 bases for J; bases not matched to a gene: 4. Germline values: CDR1 MNHNS, CDR2 SASEGT. The CDR3 contains 14 residues. CDR3 sequence (DNA): TGTGCCAGCAGCGGGACTAGCGGGATCGACGAGCAGTACTTC. It codes for CASSGTSGIDEQYF.

This clone has just one count. The chain links TRBV6-1 to TRBJ2-7; 14 positions agree with TRBD2. Germline loops: CDR1 MNHNS, CDR2 SASEGT. This CDR3 contains 15 residues. J gave up 5 bases and V 4 bases, and 4 bases lay outside the gene matches. The CDR3 region is CASSGLTSGRDEQYF. The CDR3 nucleotides are TGTGCCAGCAGTGGCTTGACTAGCGGGAGGGACGAGCAGTACTTC.

This chain links TRBV19 with TRBJ2-7; 7 bases agree with TRBD2. The CDR3 has 14 amino acids. CDR1 and CDR2 (germline): LNHDA, SQIVND (reference sequence). The trim removed 3 bases at V and 2 bases at J, leaving 4 bases unmatched. The CDR3 DNA follows: TGTGCCAGTAGTATGGAGGGACTAACCTACGAGCAGTACTTC. Protein product: CASSMEGLTYEQYF.

The sample holds a few counts of this clone. The CDR3 DNA is TGTGCCAGCGTCTTGGGCCGGGGCATCGGGGAGCTGTTTTTT. Protein: CASVLGRGIGELFF. The rearrangement uses TRBV6-1 and TRBJ2-2; either TRBD1 or TRBD2 may fit D (5 bases each). Deletions cut 8 bases from V and 7 bases from J, with 17 bases between. The germline CDR1 and CDR2 sequences are MNHNS and SASEGT. This CDR3 comprises 14 residues.

This clone was found once. The gene calls are TRBV9 and TRBJ2-7, with TRBD1 matching over 7 bases. Germline V gene lookup returns CDR1 SGDLS and CDR2 YYNGEE. This CDR3 has 14 amino acids. Trimming removed 4 bases from V and 2 bases from J; junction bases left unmatched: 6. For the CDR3, the DNA is TGTGCCAGCAGCCCCGGGACAGACACCTACGAGCAGTACTTC. It translates to CASSPGTDTYEQYF.

Here the CDR3 DNA reads TGTGCCAGCGCCCCAACGGGGCCCGGGGCTTCACCCCTCCACTTT. Translating it yields CASAPTGPGASPLHF. The rearrangement uses TRBV27 and TRBJ1-6, with a weak D call TRBD1 (5 bases). Germline V gene data show CDR1 as MNHEY and CDR2 as SMNVEV (reference sequence). V lost 8 bases, J lost 9 bases, and 20 bases lay in between. The CDR3 has 15 residues.

This clone was found a few times. This chain joins TRBV6-5 and TRBJ1-2; 11 nucleotides agree with TRBD1. The CDR3 has 14 residues. CDR1 is MNHEY, CDR2 SVGAGI, per germline. Trimming cost V 2 bases and J 4 bases; bases outside gene matches: 0. CDR3 sequence reads: CASSYGTGGYGYTF. The CDR3 DNA is TGTGCCAGCAGTTACGGGACAGGGGGCTATGGCTACACCTTC.

Concerning this clone itself: Other DNA sequences in this sample translate to the same CDR3. The gene calls are TRBV7-2 and TRBJ2-7; 8 bases map to TRBD1. V lost 0 bases and J lost 3; bases outside the gene matches: 7. The CDR3 extends over 16 amino acids. CDR1 is SGHTA, CDR2 FQGNSA, per germline. DNA of the CDR3: TGTGCCAGCAGCTTAGCCTTTGGACAGGGTTTCTACGAGCAGTACTTC. Its translation: CASSLAFGQGFYEQYF.

The table lists this clone with a count of one. This sample includes further DNA sequences coding for the same CDR3. The chain uses TRBV30 and TRBJ2-7; D ambiguous. With 0 bases removed from V and 6 bases from J, the gap between germline ends came to 3 bases. The CDR3 sequence is 10 residues long. The V gene's germline CDR1 is GTSNPN and CDR2 SVGIG (reference sequence). The CDR3 reads CAWSVSEQYF. The CDR3 nucleotides read TGTGCCTGGAGTGTGTCCGAGCAGTACTTC.

The CDR3: CASSQVLSEAFF. CDR3 DNA: TGTGCCAGCAGCCAGGTGTTATCTGAAGCTTTCTTT. V is TRBV11-2 and J is TRBJ1-1, with D unclear. Germline values: CDR1 SGHAT, CDR2 FQNNGV. This CDR3 is 12 amino acids long. With 5 bases removed from V and 6 bases from J, the gap between germline ends came to 10 bases.

The V gene is TRBV29-1, the J gene TRBJ2-1; no firm D call. Trimming left V 2 bases short and J 7 bases short, with 12 bases between. CDR1 SQVTM and CDR2 ANQGSEA come from the germline V gene. The length of the CDR3 is 13 residues. The CDR3 region is CSVEYGLMNEQFF. CDR3 nucleotides: TGCAGCGTTGAATACGGATTAATGAATGAGCAGTTCTTC.

The count of this clone is one. The sample has other DNA sequences that encode this CDR3 too. The chain combines TRBV19 with TRBJ2-7, with TRBD1 matching over 8 bases. Germline V CDR1 and CDR2: LNHDA, SQIVND (reference sequence). The CDR3 extends over 13 amino acids. After removal of 3 bases from V and 3 bases from J, the junction contained 1 base not matched to a gene. The CDR3: CASSMGTGYEQYF. CDR3 in DNA: TGTGCCAGTAGTATGGGGACAGGCTACGAGCAGTACTTC.